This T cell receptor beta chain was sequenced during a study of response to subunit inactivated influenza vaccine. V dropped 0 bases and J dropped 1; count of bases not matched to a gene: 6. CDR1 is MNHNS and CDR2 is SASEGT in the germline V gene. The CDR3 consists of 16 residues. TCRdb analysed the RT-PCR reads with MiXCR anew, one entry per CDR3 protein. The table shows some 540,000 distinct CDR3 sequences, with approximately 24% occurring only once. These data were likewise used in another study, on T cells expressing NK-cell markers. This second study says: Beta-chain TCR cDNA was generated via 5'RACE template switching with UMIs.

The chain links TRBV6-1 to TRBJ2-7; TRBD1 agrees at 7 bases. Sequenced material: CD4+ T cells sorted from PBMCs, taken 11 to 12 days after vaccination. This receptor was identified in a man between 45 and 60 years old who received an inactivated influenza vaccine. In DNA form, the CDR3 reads TGTGCCAGCAGTGAAGCGGGTTGGGACAGTTCCTACGAGCAGTACTTC. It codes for CASSEAGWDSSYEQYF.